Here is one T cell receptor beta chain with its context. Its antigen has not been determined. Base qualities were left out, and no much larger clone turns up one base away. The record originates from a study of blood T cells in healthy people across ages (dated by TCRdb to between 2015 and 2017). General notes on the study: In model experiments, template switching captured roughly one uniquely barcoded TCR beta cDNA molecule for every two T cells. To avoid experimental bias, donors of different ages were distributed randomly across sequencing lanes. Four age groups were formed from the donors: young (average roughly 15 years), middle-aged (around 40), aged (roughly 56) and long-lived (roughly 88). The study analyzed two additional independent replicas of 1 million unique cDNA reads from the same blood draw for two donors, one aged 18 to 30 and one aged 80 or older. Age-related changes in TCR beta repertoire diversity were measured in the study by deep sequencing normalized with unique cDNA molecular identifiers.

Libraries were built with 5' RACE. Data came from an Illumina HiSeq 2500. The second PCR ran for roughly 7 to 12 cycles and used a J-beta primer mix along with a sample-barcoded 5' primer. Each TCR beta cDNA molecule received a unique molecular identifier from a template-switch 5' adaptor carrying 12 random nucleotides. Each sample yielded at least 2.5 million CDR3-containing paired-end reads. All of the RNA was converted into first-strand cDNA using the Mint cDNA synthesis kit, with a TRBC-specific oligonucleotide serving as the primer. All cDNA was treated with uracil-DNA glycosylase and then went through a first 18-cycle PCR with the universal primers M1SS and BC2_uni_R. As for how the authors treated the data: Each sample was normalized by randomly selecting 1 million high-quality reads, each carrying a distinct molecular identifier. Instead of being binned into consensus sequences, reads that shared molecular identifiers were thrown out. MiTCR, set to a Q25 quality threshold and the strictest error-elimination algorithm, was used for CDR3 identification, clonotype clustering and error correction. Lower-bound total TCR beta diversity was estimated with a nonparametric unseen species model using Euler transformation. TCRdb's own reprocessing of the public reads used fastp at Q25 and MiXCR and kept productive beta chains. Each entry is one CDR3 protein sequence, shown with its most common DNA and genes. The V and J calls shown here were made by TCRdb, not taken from the authors' results. A total of about 670,000 distinct CDR3 sequences appear in this sample, around 52% of them only once. The top ten clones comprise roughly 13% of the sample.

On the study overall, not on this receptor specifically: Since profiling was done on bulk unsorted PBMCs, naive and antigen-experienced compartments could not be conclusively compared. Donor CMV infection status was unknown, potentially confounding age-related changes in expanded clonotypes. The percentage of naive T cells measured by flow cytometry correlated strongly with observed TCR beta diversity. As age increased, observed TCR beta diversity per million T cells dropped in a roughly linear way, and a significant reduction was already evident by age 40. Compared with the aged group, the long-lived group had more naive CD4+ T cells, fewer expanded clones and increased TCR diversity, suggesting age selection. Estimates of total diversity based on one million sequenced T cells were considered lower bounds and underestimates.

Systemically healthy Caucasian individuals from Russia, 35 to 50 in total and aged about 6 to 90 years, were included as donors. Each donor gave about 11 milliliters of peripheral blood, drawn into EDTA-treated Vacutainer tubes. Ficoll-Paque density-gradient centrifugation was used to isolate PBMCs, with at least 7 million obtained per sample. Total RNA was extracted from PBMCs with Trizol reagent, with at least 5 micrograms obtained per sample. Naive CD45RAhigh/CD27high T cell percentages were measured by flow cytometry on a PBMC aliquot from every donor. From a lookup of the germline V gene, CDR1 and CDR2 are SGHTA and FQGNSA. Trimming takes 5 bases off V and 10 bases off J; junction bases not matched to a gene: 27. The cysteine opens and the phenylalanine closes a CDR3 of 20 amino acids. The sequence is cut down to CDR3 DNA, 60 bases in frame from base 1.

The V and J segments used are TRBV7-2 and TRBJ2-7, with TRBD2 matching 12 junction bases. The specimen sequenced was blood. The TCR comes from a woman over 75 in good health. In nucleotides, the sequence is TGTGCCAGCAGCAACACCCCAGGGTTTGGGACTAGCGGGTTTTTCATTTCACAGTACTTC. This encodes CASSNTPGFGTSGFFISQYF.